One and the same sample provided the 24 T cell receptor beta chains below, sequenced in a study of shared clonotypes between healthy human individuals. Profiling relied on immunoSEQ multiplex PCR, and the TCRdb table lists in-frame clones only, not all of them. Seen here are 2.5 million or so clones, around nine tenths observed once, and the top ten hold around 0.14%. Sequenced material: naive CD4+ T cells sorted from blood. Noted subset: CD45RA+ positively selected. The receptors shown here come from a man between 18 and 35 years old in good health.

The gene calls are TRBV27 and TRBJ2-1; D ambiguous. This CDR3 is built from 13 residues. V lost 2 bases, J lost 7 bases, and 9 bases lay in between. Germline lookup yields CDR1 MNHEY and CDR2 SMNVEV (reference sequence). The CDR3 region has the DNA TGTGCCAGCAGTTTACCCGAGACAAATGAGCAGTTCTTC. Its translation: CASSLPETNEQFF.

CDR3 amino acids: CASSLDTEGQPQHF. CDR3 DNA sequence: TGCGCCAGCAGCTTGGATACTGAGGGCCAGCCCCAGCATTTT. The chain is built from TRBV5-1 and TRBJ1-5; D is unclear. The V gene lost 0 bases and the J gene lost 7 bases, with 11 bases spanning the gap. The CDR3 contains 14 residues. Germline V gives CDR1 SGHRS, CDR2 YFSETQ.

V is TRBV6-5 and J is TRBJ2-1; D is ambiguous. Deletions cut 7 bases from V and 10 bases from J, with 14 bases between. Per germline, CDR1 MNHEY and CDR2 SVGAGI. The length of the CDR3 is 12 residues. The CDR3 loop reads CASTSGVREQFF. The CDR3 DNA follows: TGTGCCAGCACCTCAGGTGTGAGGGAGCAGTTCTTC.

This sequence joins TRBV11-1 and TRBJ2-6; TRBD2 is a possible D gene (5 bases). Germline-derived CDR1 and CDR2 are SGHAT and FQDESV (reference sequence). The CDR3 loop spans 15 amino acids. Trimming left V 1 base short and J 4 bases short, with 8 bases between. The CDR3 bases are TGTGCCAGCAGCTTAGGAGGGCCCGGGGCCAACGTCCTGACTTTC. Translating gives CASSLGGPGANVLTF. The full variable domain, with the rest looked up from reference TRBV11-1 and TRBJ2-6, is EAEVAQSPRYKITEKSQAVAFWCDPISGHATLYWYRQILGQGPELLVQFQDESVVDDSQLPKDRFSAERLKGVDSTLKIQPAELGDSAMYLCASSLGGPGANVLTFGAGSRLTVL.

This chain links TRBV5-6 with TRBJ2-7; D might be TRBD1 or TRBD2, each matching 5 bases. CDR1 is SGHDT, CDR2 YYEEEE, per germline. V lost 6 bases to trimming and J lost 3 bases, with 16 bases between them. CDR3 size: 14 residues. The CDR3 region is CASTRGGLNYEQYF. The DNA for the CDR3 is TGTGCCAGCACCCGGGGCGGGCTCAACTACGAGCAGTACTTC.

A note on this clone: Different DNA sequences within this sample yield the same CDR3. This chain uses TRBV5-6 with TRBJ2-7; 11 nucleotides line up with TRBD2. CDR3 length equals 14 residues. From germline, CDR1 is SGHDT and CDR2 YYEEEE. Trimming took 2 bases from V and 4 from J; bases not matched to a gene: 2. CDR3 DNA sequence: TGTGCCAGCAGCTTTAGCGGGGGGGCGTACGAGCAGTACTTC. The encoded protein is CASSFSGGAYEQYF. Full variable domain (rest looked up from reference TRBV5-6 and TRBJ2-7): DAGVTQSPTHLIKTRGQQVTLRCSPKSGHDTVSWYQQALGQGPQFIFQYYEEEERQRGNFPDRFSGHQFPNYSSELNVNALLLGDSALYLCASSFSGGAYEQYFGPGTRLTVT.

The V gene is TRBV7-3, the J gene TRBJ2-5; 8 nucleotides align to TRBD1. The CDR3 sequence is 14 residues long. Per germline, CDR1 SGHTA and CDR2 FQGTGA. V was pared by 3 bases and J by 5 bases, with 5 bases of the junction left unmatched. The CDR3 bases are TGTGCCAGCAGCTTCGGACAGGGATCGGAGACCCAGTACTTC. Protein sequence: CASSFGQGSETQYF.

The rearrangement joins TRBV30 to TRBJ1-2; 7 nucleotides align to TRBD1. With 1 base clipped from V and 2 bases from J, the junction kept 4 bases outside the gene matches. The CDR3 is 14 amino acids. In germline, CDR1 is GTSNPN, CDR2 SVGIG (reference sequence). Here the CDR3 reads CAWSGTGTNYGYTF. CDR3 in DNA: TGTGCCTGGAGTGGGACAGGAACCAACTATGGCTACACCTTC.

Details on this clone: This specimen includes other DNA sequences encoding the same CDR3. The chain recombines TRBV5-1 with TRBJ2-7, with D unclear. V dropped 3 bases and J dropped 1 base, with 8 bases sitting between them. The CDR3 has 13 amino acids. Germline V CDR1 and CDR2: SGHRS, YFSETQ. CDR3 protein: CASSSGPSYEQYF. In nucleotides, the CDR3 is TGCGCCAGCAGCTCTGGGCCGTCCTACGAGCAGTACTTC.

CDR3 sequence reads: CASSPGLAGANEQFF. CDR3 DNA: TGTGCCAGCAGCCCGGGCCTAGCGGGAGCCAATGAGCAGTTCTTC. The J gene is TRBJ2-1, the V gene TRBV11-2, with 10 positions matching TRBD2. V dropped 5 bases and J dropped 6; count of bases not matched to a gene: 7. CDR1 is SGHAT and CDR2 is FQNNGV in the germline V gene. This CDR3 is 15 amino acids long.

The table lists this clone with a count of one. The V call is TRBV6-6, the J call TRBJ2-7; 9 bases are shared with TRBD1. Trimming at V came to 6 bases and at J to 3 bases, leaving 6 bases not matched to a gene. This CDR3 spans 14 amino acids. CDR1 is MNHNY, CDR2 SVGAGI, per germline (reference sequence). Written as DNA, the CDR3 is TGTGCCAGCAGCCGACAGGGGGGGGTCTACGAGCAGTACTTC. Translating gives CASSRQGGVYEQYF.

This chain links TRBV5-1 with TRBJ1-6; 7 nucleotides match TRBD1. The CDR3 spans 15 residues. CDR1 is SGHRS and CDR2 is YFSETQ in the germline V gene. The V gene end was trimmed by 2 bases and the J gene end by 8 bases; junction bases not matched to a gene: 7. CDR3: CASSFLQGTDSPLHF. CDR3 DNA sequence: TGCGCCAGCAGCTTTCTGCAGGGGACAGATTCACCCCTCCACTTT.

In its sample, this clone was seen a few times. The genes are TRBV2 and TRBJ1-2; D unclear. Trimming removed 4 bases from V and 8 bases from J, with 14 bases in between. CDR1 SNHLY and CDR2 FYNNEI come from the germline V gene. The CDR3 is 13 amino acids. CDR3 in DNA: TGTGCCAGCAGTGCTTCGGGATCGGTAGGCTACACCTTC. Its protein is CASSASGSVGYTF.

The V gene is TRBV5-1, the J gene TRBJ2-2; D gene unclear. The CDR3 is 16 residues long. V lost 4 bases and J lost 4, with 17 bases in between. Germline V gene data show CDR1 as SGHRS and CDR2 as YFSETQ. CDR3 DNA: TGCGCCAGCAGCCTGACGAGAACTTCGGGCACCGGGGAGCTGTTTTTT. Protein sequence: CASSLTRTSGTGELFF.

Comment on this clone: Other nucleotide sequences in the sample specify the same CDR3. This chain links TRBV29-1 with TRBJ2-7; no firm D call. Germline CDR1 and CDR2: SQVTM and ANQGSEA. With 3 bases removed from V and 2 bases from J, the gap between germline ends came to 5 bases. The CDR3 has 11 residues. The CDR3 loop reads CSVEGPYEQYF. For the CDR3, the DNA is TGCAGCGTTGAGGGCCCCTACGAGCAGTACTTC.

The V call is TRBV5-1, the J call TRBJ2-1; 14 bases are shared with TRBD2. The CDR3 runs 16 residues. V trimming: 5 bases; J trimming: 8 bases; junction bases outside the gene matches: 9. Germline lookup yields CDR1 SGHRS and CDR2 YFSETQ. In nucleotides, the CDR3 is TGCGCCAGCAGATACGGGACTAGCGGGAGTTCAGATGAGCAGTTCTTC. This translates into CASRYGTSGSSDEQFF.

The chain has TRBV27 and TRBJ1-2, with 9 bases aligning to TRBD1. V was clipped by 3 bases and J by 4 bases; unmatched bases: 15. CDR1 is MNHEY and CDR2 is SMNVEV in the germline V gene (reference sequence). The CDR3 is made up of 18 amino acids. CDR3 sequence reads: CASSFRRGTGNPRYGYTF. For the CDR3, the DNA is TGTGCCAGCAGTTTTAGACGCGGGACAGGGAATCCCCGCTATGGCTACACCTTC.

About this clone itself: This specimen includes other DNA sequences encoding the same CDR3. The rearrangement uses TRBV18 and TRBJ1-1; 9 bases align to TRBD1. The length of the CDR3 is 14 residues. Per the germline V gene, CDR1 is KGHSH and CDR2 is LQKENI. V lost 6 bases and J lost 5; bases outside the gene matches: 7. The CDR3 reads CASSPDRGGTEAFF. CDR3 nucleotides: TGTGCCAGCTCCCCGGACAGGGGAGGAACTGAAGCTTTCTTT.

The gene calls are TRBV15 and TRBJ2-6; no reliable D call. V shed 0 bases and J shed 1 base, with 4 bases lying between them. The CDR3 covers 15 residues. Germline CDR1 is LNHNV and CDR2 is YYDKDF (reference sequence). CDR3 sequence (DNA): TGTGCCACCAGCAGAGACCAATCTGGGGCCAACGTCCTGACTTTC. This codes for CATSRDQSGANVLTF.

The chain combines TRBV27 with TRBJ2-5, with TRBD1 as a possible D gene (5 bases). Per germline, CDR1 MNHEY and CDR2 SMNVEV (reference sequence). The CDR3 sequence is 14 residues long. Trimming shortened V by 8 bases and J by 6 bases, and 19 bases separated the two germline ends. The CDR3 loop reads CASSSQGAQQTQYF. CDR3 DNA sequence: TGTGCCAGCTCTTCTCAAGGGGCCCAGCAGACCCAGTACTTC.

The rearrangement uses TRBV6-1 and TRBJ2-1; D may be TRBD1 (6 bases). Germline CDR1 reads MNHNS; CDR2 reads SASEGT. The germline V and J ends were trimmed by 6 bases and 0 bases, with 12 bases remaining between them. The CDR3 length is 15 residues. The CDR3 here is CASRRQAGSYNEQFF. For the CDR3, the DNA is TGTGCCAGCAGGAGACAGGCGGGCTCCTACAATGAGCAGTTCTTC.

This clone has only one observation. V gene TRBV2 combines with J gene TRBJ2-7, with a weak D call TRBD2 (6 bases). The germline V and J ends were trimmed by 2 bases and 2 bases, with 13 bases remaining between them. CDR1 SNHLY and CDR2 FYNNEI come from the germline V gene. The length of the CDR3 is 15 residues. CDR3 loop: CASSERGFPPYEQYF. The CDR3 region has the DNA TGTGCCAGCAGTGAACGGGGGTTTCCACCCTACGAGCAGTACTTC.

The rearrangement links TRBV6-6 to TRBJ2-4; TRBD1 matches 7 bases. The junction had 2 bases not matched to a gene; V was cut back by 4 bases and J by 8 bases. The germline V gene encodes CDR1 MNHNY and CDR2 SVGAGI (reference sequence). The CDR3 runs to 12 residues. This chain's CDR3 is CASSFQGDIQYF. CDR3 DNA: TGTGCCAGCAGTTTCCAGGGGGACATTCAGTACTTC.

The J gene is TRBJ2-1, the V gene TRBV5-4, with 7 bases fitting TRBD1. The CDR3 runs to 15 residues. V gave up 1 base and J gave up 2 bases; unmatched junction bases: 3. Germline values: CDR1 SGHNT, CDR2 YYREEE (reference sequence). This CDR3 reads CASSLKGGTYNEQFF. DNA for the CDR3: TGTGCCAGCAGCTTGAAAGGGGGCACCTACAATGAGCAGTTCTTC.